Included here is one TCR beta chain sequence, with context. Antigen specificity is unknown. The entry originates in a study of shared clonotypes between healthy human individuals. Study-level findings and limits: Read depth was anticipated to influence clonotype sharing among donors.

From germline, CDR1 is SGHTA and CDR2 FQGNSA. This CDR3 spans 12 amino acids. The assay was immunoSEQ multiplex PCR, and TCRdb's table has in-frame clones only and misses some. The sample has about 510,000 clones; about 75% are singletons. The chain uses TRBV7-2 and TRBJ2-5; D call uncertain. The DNA end is a closer match to TRBJ2-7, so the J assignment may be wrong. The source of this sequence is a woman aged 40 to 50 in good health. Some clones in this sample may be carry-over from other donors' samples. Sequencing was carried out using PBMCs. For the CDR3, the DNA is TGTGCCAGCAGCTCTGGGCGGTACGAGCAGTACTTC. Amino acids: CASSSGRYEQYF.